This T cell receptor (beta chain) comes out of a study of CXCR3-negative and CXCR3-positive naive CD8 T cells. Looking at the study overall: Across all libraries, TRB reads numbered about 135 million, with about 1.5 +/- 0.3 million in each library.

This CDR3 contains 14 residues. Germline V gene lookup returns CDR1 MNHEY and CDR2 SMNVEV (reference sequence). TRB cDNA libraries were made by UMI-labeled 5' RACE. TCRdb reprocessed the 5' RACE reads; each CDR3 protein has one entry and no DNA is given. The repertoire table contains roughly 65,000 distinct CDR3 sequences. Findings and limits, study-wide: Against CXCR3-negative naive cells, CXCR3-positive naive cells showed more hydrophobic TRB CDR3s. For the naive subsets, surface CD5 was similar, and TCR strength was inferred from TRB CDR3 properties.

Naive CD8+ T cells showed CD45RO-CCR7+CD27+CD95-. A note on this clonotype: As yet, its antigen is unknown.

The source is a human donor in good health. Some clones in this sample may be carry-over from other donors' samples. The rearrangement links TRBV27 to TRBJ2-7. The sequenced material came from naive CXCR3+ CD8+ T cells from blood. As to subset: CD45RO-CCR7+CD27+CD95- naive CD8+ T cells expressing CXCR3 (TNR3+). CDR3 loop: CASSLAPGSYEQYF.